This T cell receptor (beta chain) was obtained from a study of T cell changes during pregnancy in multiple sclerosis. The CDR3 loop spans 13 amino acids. CDR1 is MNHEY and CDR2 is SMNVEV in the germline V gene (reference sequence). V lost 8 bases and J lost 6; bases outside the gene matches: 1. Produced via immunoSEQ multiplex PCR; TCRdb's table is partial and in-frame only. The sample gives roughly 41,000 clones, approximately 91% of which show up once; 5.5% to 8% is in the top ten. This chain uses TRBV27 with TRBJ2-1; 13 bases are a match to TRBD2. The TCR sequence derives from a female donor with multiple sclerosis, enrolled in a pregnancy study. Sequenced material: CD8+ T cells from peripheral blood mononuclear cells, taken in the third trimester of pregnancy. CDR3 sequence (DNA): TGTGCCAGCGGACTAGCGGGGGCCAATGAGCAGTTCTTC. This codes for CASGLAGANEQFF.